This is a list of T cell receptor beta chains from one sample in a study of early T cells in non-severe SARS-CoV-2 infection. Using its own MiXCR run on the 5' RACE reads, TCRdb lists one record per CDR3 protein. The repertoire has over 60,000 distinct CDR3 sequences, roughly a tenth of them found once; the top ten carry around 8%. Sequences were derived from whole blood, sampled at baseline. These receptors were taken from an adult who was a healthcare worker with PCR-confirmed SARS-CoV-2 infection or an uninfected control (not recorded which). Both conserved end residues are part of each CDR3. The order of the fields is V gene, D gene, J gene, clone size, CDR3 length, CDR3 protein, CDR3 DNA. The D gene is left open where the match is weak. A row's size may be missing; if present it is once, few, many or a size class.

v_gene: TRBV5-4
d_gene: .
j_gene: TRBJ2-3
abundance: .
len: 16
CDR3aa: CASVRAGAGRTDTQYF
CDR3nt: TGTGCCAGCGTACGGGCAGGGGCAGGGCGCACAGATACGCAGTATTTT

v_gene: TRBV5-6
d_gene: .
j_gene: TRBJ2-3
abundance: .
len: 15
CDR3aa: CASSLLAGTTDTQYF
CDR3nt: TGTGCCAGCAGCTTGCTCGCAGGGACCACAGATACGCAGTATTTT

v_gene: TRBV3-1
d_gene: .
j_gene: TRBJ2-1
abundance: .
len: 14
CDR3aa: CASSPRLEYNEQFF
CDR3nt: TGTGCCAGCAGCCCGAGATTGGAATACAATGAGCAGTTCTTC

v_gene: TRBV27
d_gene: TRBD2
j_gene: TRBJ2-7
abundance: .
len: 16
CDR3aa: CASSTLGAGGTYEQYF
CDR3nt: TGTGCCAGCAGTACCTTAGGAGCGGGGGGTACCTACGAGCAGTACTTC

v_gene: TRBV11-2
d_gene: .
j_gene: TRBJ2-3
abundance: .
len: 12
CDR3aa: CASSLVGYTQYF
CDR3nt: TGTGCCAGCAGCTTAGTTGGATATACGCAGTATTTT

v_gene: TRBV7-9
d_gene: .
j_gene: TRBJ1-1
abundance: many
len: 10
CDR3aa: CASSPALGLF
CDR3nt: TGTGCCAGCAGCCCTGCCTTGGGACTCTTT

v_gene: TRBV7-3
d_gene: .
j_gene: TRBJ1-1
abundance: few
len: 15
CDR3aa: CASSLMAGTNTEAFF
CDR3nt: TGTGCCAGCAGCTTAATGGCGGGGACCAACACTGAAGCTTTCTTT

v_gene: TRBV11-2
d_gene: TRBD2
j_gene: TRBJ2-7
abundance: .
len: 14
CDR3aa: CASSQTSGGYEQYF
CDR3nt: TGTGCCAGCAGCCAGACTAGCGGGGGCTACGAGCAGTACTTC

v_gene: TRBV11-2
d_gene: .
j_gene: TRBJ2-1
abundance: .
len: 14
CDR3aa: CASSLVGPGNEQFF
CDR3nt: .

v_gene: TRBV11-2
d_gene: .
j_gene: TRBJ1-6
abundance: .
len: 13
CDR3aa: CASSLDRGSPLHF
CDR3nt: TGTGCCAGCAGCTTAGACAGGGGCTCACCCCTCCACTTT

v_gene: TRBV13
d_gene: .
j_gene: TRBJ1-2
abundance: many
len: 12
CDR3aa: CASSLDRDGYTF
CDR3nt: TGTGCCAGCAGCTTAGATCGGGATGGCTACACCTTC

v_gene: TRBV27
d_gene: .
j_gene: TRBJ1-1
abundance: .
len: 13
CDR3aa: CASSSMTGTEAFF
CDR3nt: TGTGCCAGCAGTTCCATGACCGGCACTGAAGCTTTCTTT

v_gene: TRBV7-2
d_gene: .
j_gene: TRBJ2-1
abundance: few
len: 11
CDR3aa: CASSANNEQFF
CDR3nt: TGTGCCAGCAGCGCAAACAATGAGCAGTTCTTC

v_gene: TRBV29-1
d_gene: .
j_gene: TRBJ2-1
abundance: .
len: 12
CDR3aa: CSVGSSHNEQFF
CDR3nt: TGCAGCGTTGGTTCTAGCCACAATGAGCAGTTCTTC

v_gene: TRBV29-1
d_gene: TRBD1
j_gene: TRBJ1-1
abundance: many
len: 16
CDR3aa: CSVSRQGELATTEAFF
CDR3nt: TGCAGCGTGTCACGACAGGGGGAGCTGGCCACCACTGAAGCTTTCTTT

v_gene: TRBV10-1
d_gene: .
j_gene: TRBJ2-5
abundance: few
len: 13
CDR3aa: CASSAGTGETQYF
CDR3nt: TGCGCCAGCAGTGCCGGAACTGGGGAGACCCAGTACTTC

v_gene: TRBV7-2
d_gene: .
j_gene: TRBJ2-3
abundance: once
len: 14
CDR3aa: CACGYRADTDTQYF
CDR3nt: TGTGCCTGCGGTTACCGGGCGGACACAGATACGCAGTATTTT

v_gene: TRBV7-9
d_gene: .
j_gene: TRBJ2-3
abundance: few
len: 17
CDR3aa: CASSLASPGPLTDTQYF
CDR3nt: TGTGCCAGCAGCTTAGCATCCCCGGGACCGCTGACAGATACGCAGTATTTT

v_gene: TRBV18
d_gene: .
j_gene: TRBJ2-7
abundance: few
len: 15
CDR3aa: CASSPTGTRSYEQYF
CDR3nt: TGTGCCAGCTCACCGACCGGGACACGAAGCTACGAGCAGTACTTC

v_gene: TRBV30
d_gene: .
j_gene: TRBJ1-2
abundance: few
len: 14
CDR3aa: CAWSPPSLVYGYTF
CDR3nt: TGTGCCTGGAGTCCCCCAAGCCTTGTCTATGGCTACACCTTC

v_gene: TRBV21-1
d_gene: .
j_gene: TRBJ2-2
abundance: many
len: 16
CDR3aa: CASSITGQGHTGELFF
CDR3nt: TGTGCCAGCAGCATCACGGGACAGGGGCACACCGGGGAGCTGTTTTTT

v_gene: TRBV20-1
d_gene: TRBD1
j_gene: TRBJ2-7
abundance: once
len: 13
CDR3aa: CSASQTGWNEQYF
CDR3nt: TGCAGTGCTAGTCAGACAGGGTGGAACGAGCAGTACTTC

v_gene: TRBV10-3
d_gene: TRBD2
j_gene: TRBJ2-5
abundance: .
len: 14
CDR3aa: CATSSSGAQETQYF
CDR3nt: TGTGCCACCTCGTCTAGCGGGGCCCAAGAGACCCAGTACTTC

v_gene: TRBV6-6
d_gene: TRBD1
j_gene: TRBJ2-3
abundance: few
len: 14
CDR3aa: CASSSRQGANTQYF
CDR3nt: TGTGCCAGCAGTTCCAGACAGGGGGCGAATACGCAGTATTTT

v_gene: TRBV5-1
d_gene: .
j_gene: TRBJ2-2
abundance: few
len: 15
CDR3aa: CASSAGGRDTGELFF
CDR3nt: TGCGCCAGCAGCGCCGGTGGTAGAGACACCGGGGAGCTGTTTTTT

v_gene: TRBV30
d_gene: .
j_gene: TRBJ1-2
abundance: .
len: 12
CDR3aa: CAWSFAPYGYTF
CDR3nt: TGTGCCTGGAGTTTTGCGCCCTATGGCTACACCTTC

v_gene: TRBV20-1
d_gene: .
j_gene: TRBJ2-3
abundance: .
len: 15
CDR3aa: CSARSGLHDTDTQYF
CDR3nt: TGCAGTGCTAGGTCGGGGCTTCACGACACAGATACGCAGTATTTT

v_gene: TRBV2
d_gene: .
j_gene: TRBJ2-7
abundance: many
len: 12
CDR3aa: CASGIASYEQYF
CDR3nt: TGTGCCAGCGGGATCGCGTCCTACGAGCAGTACTTC

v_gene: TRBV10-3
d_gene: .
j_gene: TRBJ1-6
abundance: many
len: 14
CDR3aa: CAISAYSRNSPLHF
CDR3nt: TGTGCCATCAGCGCATATTCACGTAATTCACCCCTCCACTTT

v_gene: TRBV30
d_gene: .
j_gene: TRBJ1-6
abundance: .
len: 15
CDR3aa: CAWSQLGQYNSPLHF
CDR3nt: TGTGCCTGGAGTCAACTTGGACAGTACAATTCACCCCTCCACTTT

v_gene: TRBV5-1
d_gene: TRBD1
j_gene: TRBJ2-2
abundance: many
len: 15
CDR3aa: CASSPDRGVTGELFF
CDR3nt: TGCGCCAGCAGCCCAGACAGGGGGGTCACCGGGGAGCTGTTTTTT

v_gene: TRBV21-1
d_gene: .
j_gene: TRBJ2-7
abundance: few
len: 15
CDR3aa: CASSRTLKRSYEQYF
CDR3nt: TGTGCCAGCAGCAGGACCTTGAAGAGATCCTACGAGCAGTACTTC

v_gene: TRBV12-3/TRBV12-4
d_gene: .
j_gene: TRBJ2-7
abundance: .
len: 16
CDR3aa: CASSPVSWGATYEQYF
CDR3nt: TGTGCCAGCAGCCCCGTCTCCTGGGGGGCGACCTACGAGCAGTACTTC

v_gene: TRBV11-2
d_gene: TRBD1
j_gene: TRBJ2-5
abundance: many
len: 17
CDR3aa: CASSSSGTGRAVETQYF
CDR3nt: TGTGCCAGCAGCTCCTCCGGGACAGGGAGAGCGGTGGAGACCCAGTACTTC

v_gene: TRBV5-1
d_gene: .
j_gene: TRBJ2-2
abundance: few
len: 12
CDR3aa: CASSLASGELFF
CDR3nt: TGCGCCAGCAGCTTGGCCTCCGGGGAGCTGTTTTTT

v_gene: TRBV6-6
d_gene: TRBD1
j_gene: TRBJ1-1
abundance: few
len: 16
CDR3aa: CASSYGPDRANTEAFF
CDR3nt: TGTGCCAGCAGTTACGGGCCGGACAGGGCGAACACTGAAGCTTTCTTT

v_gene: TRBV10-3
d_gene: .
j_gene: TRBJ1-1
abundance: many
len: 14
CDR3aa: CAISEGLPNTEAFF
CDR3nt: TGTGCCATCAGTGAGGGCCTCCCGAACACTGAAGCTTTCTTT

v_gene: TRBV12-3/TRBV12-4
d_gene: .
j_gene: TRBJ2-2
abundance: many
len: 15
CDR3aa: CASSPRPGHTGELFF
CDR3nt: TGTGCCAGCAGTCCCCGCCCAGGGCACACCGGGGAGCTGTTTTTT

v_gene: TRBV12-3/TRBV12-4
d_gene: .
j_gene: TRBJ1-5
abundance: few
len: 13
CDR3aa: CASSFGTDQPQHF
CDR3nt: TGTGCCAGCAGTTTCGGGACGGATCAGCCCCAGCATTTT

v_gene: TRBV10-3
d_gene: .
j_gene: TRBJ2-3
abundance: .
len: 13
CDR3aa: CAISKDLGDTQYF
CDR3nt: TGTGCCATCAGCAAGGATTTGGGCGATACGCAGTATTTT